Only a few counts were recorded for the clone carrying this T cell receptor (beta chain). The target antigen is unknown. These data are taken from a study of CD8 T cells in ankylosing spondylitis. General study findings and limits: In peripheral blood, disease-linked CD8+ clones occurred at relatively low frequencies. Significant enrichment of disease-linked clones was reported in matched ankylosing spondylitis synovial fluid.

TCRdb re-called the 5' RACE reads with MiXCR, one entry per CDR3 protein. The sample lists 270,000 or so distinct CDR3 sequences, about 20% occurring once. The length of the CDR3 is 17 residues. The J segment lost 2 bases and the V segment lost 5 bases, leaving 12 bases of the junction unmatched. Germline-derived CDR1 and CDR2 are SGHVS and FQNEAQ. The TCR comes from a male donor with ankylosing spondylitis or in good health (not recorded which). Sequenced: blood, either unsorted or a sorted T cell fraction (not recorded which). The V and J genes are TRBV7-8 and TRBJ2-7, with 10 bases matching TRBD2. This chain's CDR3 is CASSTPSGTSAPYEQYF. CDR3 coding DNA: TGTGCCAGCAGCACGCCCTCCGGGACTAGCGCCCCCTACGAGCAGTACTTC.